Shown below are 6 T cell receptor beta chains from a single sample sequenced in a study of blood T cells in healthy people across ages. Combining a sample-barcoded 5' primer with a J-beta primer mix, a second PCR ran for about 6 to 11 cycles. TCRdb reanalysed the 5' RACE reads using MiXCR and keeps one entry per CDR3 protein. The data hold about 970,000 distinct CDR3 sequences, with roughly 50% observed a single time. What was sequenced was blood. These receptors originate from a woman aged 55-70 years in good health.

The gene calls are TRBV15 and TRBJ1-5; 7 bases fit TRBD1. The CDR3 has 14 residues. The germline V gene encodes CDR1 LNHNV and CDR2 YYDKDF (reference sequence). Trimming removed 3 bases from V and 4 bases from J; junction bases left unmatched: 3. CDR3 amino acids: CATSSDRENQPQHF. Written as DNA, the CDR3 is TGTGCCACCAGCAGCGACAGGGAGAATCAGCCCCAGCATTTT. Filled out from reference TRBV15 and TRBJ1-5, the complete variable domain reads DAMVIQNPRYQVTQFGKPVTLSCSQTLNHNVMYWYQQKSSQAPKLLFHYYDKDFNNEADTPDNFQSRRPNTSFCFLDIRSPGLGDTAMYLCATSSDRENQPQHFGDGTRLSIL.

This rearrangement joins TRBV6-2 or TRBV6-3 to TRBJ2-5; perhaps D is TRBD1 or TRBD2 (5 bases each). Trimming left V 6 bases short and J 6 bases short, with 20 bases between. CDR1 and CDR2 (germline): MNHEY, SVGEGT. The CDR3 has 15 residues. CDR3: CASRLFGTLGQTQYF. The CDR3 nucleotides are TGTGCCAGCAGGCTATTCGGGACCTTAGGGCAGACCCAGTACTTC.

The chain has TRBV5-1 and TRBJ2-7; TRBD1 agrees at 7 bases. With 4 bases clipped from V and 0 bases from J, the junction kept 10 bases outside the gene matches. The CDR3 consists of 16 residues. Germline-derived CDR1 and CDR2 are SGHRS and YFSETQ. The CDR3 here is CASSLSPTGSSYEQYF. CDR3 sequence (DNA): TGCGCCAGCAGCCTGAGCCCGACAGGGAGCTCCTACGAGCAGTACTTC. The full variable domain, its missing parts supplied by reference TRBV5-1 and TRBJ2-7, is KAGVTQTPRYLIKTRGQQVTLSCSPISGHRSVSWYQQTPGQGLQFLFEYFSETQRNKGNFPGRFSGRQFSNSRSEMNVSTLELGDSALYLCASSLSPTGSSYEQYFGPGTRLTVT.

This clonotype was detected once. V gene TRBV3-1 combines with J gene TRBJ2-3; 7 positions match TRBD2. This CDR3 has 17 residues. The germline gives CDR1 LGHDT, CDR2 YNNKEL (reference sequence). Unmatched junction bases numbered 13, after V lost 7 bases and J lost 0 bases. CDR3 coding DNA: TGTGCCAGCAACCGACCAGGCGGCGGGAGAAGCACAGATACGCAGTATTTT. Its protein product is CASNRPGGGRSTDTQYF.

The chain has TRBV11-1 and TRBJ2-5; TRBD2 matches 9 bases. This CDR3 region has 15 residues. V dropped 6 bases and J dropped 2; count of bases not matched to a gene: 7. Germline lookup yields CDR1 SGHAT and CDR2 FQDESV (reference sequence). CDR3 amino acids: CASSRKTSGQETQYF. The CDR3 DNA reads TGTGCCAGCAGTCGAAAGACTAGCGGACAAGAGACCCAGTACTTC.

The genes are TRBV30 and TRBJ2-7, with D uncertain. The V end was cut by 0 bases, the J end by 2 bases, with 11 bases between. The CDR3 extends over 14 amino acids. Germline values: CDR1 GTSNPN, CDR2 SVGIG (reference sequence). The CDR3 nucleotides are TGTGCCTGGAGTGTCATAGTCTTCCCCTACGAGCAGTACTTC. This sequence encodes CAWSVIVFPYEQYF.